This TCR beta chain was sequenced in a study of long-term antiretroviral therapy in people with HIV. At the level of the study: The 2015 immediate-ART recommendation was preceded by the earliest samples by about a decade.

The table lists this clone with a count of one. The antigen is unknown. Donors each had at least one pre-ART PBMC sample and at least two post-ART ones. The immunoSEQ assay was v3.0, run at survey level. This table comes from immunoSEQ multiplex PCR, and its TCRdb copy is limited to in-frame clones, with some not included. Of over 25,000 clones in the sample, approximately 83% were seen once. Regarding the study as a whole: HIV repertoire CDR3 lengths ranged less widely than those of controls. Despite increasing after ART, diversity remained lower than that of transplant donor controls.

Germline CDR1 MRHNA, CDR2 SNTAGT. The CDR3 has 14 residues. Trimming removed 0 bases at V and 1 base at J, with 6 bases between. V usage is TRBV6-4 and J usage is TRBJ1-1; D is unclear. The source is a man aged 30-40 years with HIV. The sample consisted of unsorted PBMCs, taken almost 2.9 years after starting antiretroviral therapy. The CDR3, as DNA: TGTGCCAGCAGTGACTCCCCATGGAACACTGAAGCTTTCTTT. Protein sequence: CASSDSPWNTEAFF.